One sample yielded the 20 T cell receptor beta chains listed below, sequenced in a study of blood T cell repertoires in COVID-19 (dated by TCRdb to the early 2020s). Library prep was done by the immunoSEQ multiplex PCR assay. Sourced from immuneACCESS, this table was stored by TCRdb with only in-frame sequences that have V and J called. A share of the clones is absent; for the studies checked, an unresolved V gene accounts for under half, and the remainder has no known explanation. The sample table lists around 250,000 clones, about 83% of them with a count of one. The ten largest clones take up around 5.4% of the sample. Specimen: peripheral blood. The receptors were gathered from a man older than 75 with acute or convalescent COVID-19.

The chain uses TRBV6-1 and TRBJ2-7; 10 nucleotides match TRBD1. Germline lookup yields CDR1 MNHNS and CDR2 SASEGT. The CDR3 sequence is 16 residues long. J gave up 2 bases and V 2 bases, and 6 bases lay outside the gene matches. The CDR3: CASSELGTGDAYEQYF. CDR3 sequence (DNA): TGTGCCAGCAGTGAATTGGGGACAGGGGACGCCTACGAGCAGTACTTC.

The V call is TRBV27, the J call TRBJ2-3; D uncertain. V lost 1 base and J lost 5, with 7 bases in between. Germline CDR1 MNHEY, CDR2 SMNVEV (reference sequence). CDR3 length equals 13 residues. CDR3 nucleotides: TGTGCCAGCAGTTTATATCCCCTAGATACGCAGTATTTT. Translation: CASSLYPLDTQYF.

This clone occurred once. V usage is TRBV7-9 and J usage is TRBJ1-2, with 7 bases aligning to TRBD1. Germline CDR1 SEHNR, CDR2 FQNEAQ (reference sequence). J was trimmed by 3 bases and V by 5 bases; bases with no gene match: 12. There are 16 residues in the CDR3. CDR3 protein: CASSVGTASKDYGYTF. The CDR3 nucleotides are TGTGCCAGCAGCGTCGGGACAGCTTCAAAGGACTATGGCTACACCTTC.

CDR3 protein: CASIPGGLAGFGSQYF. The CDR3 DNA sequence: TGTGCCAGCATTCCCGGGGGACTAGCGGGATTTGGGTCCCAGTACTTC. The chain couples TRBV7-2 to TRBJ2-5; 13 nucleotides align to TRBD2. The trim removed 7 bases at V and 9 bases at J, leaving 14 bases unmatched. Looked up from germline, CDR1 is SGHTA and CDR2 is FQGNSA. This CDR3 has 16 residues.

CDR3 sequence reads: CASSRRQGSYNEQFF. In DNA, the CDR3 is TGTGCCAGCAGCCGCCGACAGGGCTCCTACAATGAGCAGTTCTTC. The chain links TRBV6-5 to TRBJ2-1; the match to TRBD1 covers 7 bases. CDR1 and CDR2 from the germline V gene are MNHEY and SVGAGI. The CDR3 covers 15 residues. V lost 6 bases and J lost 0; bases outside the gene matches: 5.

The J gene is TRBJ2-1, the V gene TRBV6-2 or TRBV6-3; maybe TRBD2 (6 bases). The CDR3 is made up of 16 amino acids. Trimming cost V 0 bases and J 2 bases, with 11 bases left between them. CDR1 MNHEY and CDR2 SVGEGT come from the germline V gene. CDR3 bases: TGTGCCAGCAGTTACTCATCCGGGAGAACCTACAATGAGCAGTTCTTC. Its protein product is CASSYSSGRTYNEQFF.

The chain has TRBV5-1 and TRBJ1-1; no clear D. CDR3 length equals 14 residues. The V end was cut by 2 bases, the J end by 2 bases, with 10 bases between. The V gene's germline CDR1 is SGHRS and CDR2 YFSETQ. This chain's CDR3 is CASSFNPSNTEAFF. CDR3 nucleotides: TGCGCCAGCAGCTTTAACCCTAGTAACACTGAAGCTTTCTTT.

This sequence joins TRBV3-1 (or the pseudogene TRBV3-2) and TRBJ2-5; D uncertain. The CDR3 has 15 residues. Deletions cut 0 bases from V and 3 bases from J, with 11 bases between. Germline V gene data show CDR1 as LGHDT and CDR2 as YNNKEL (reference sequence). The DNA for the CDR3 is TGTGCCAGCAGCCAAGATCCACTAATGAAAGAGACCCAGTACTTC. This sequence encodes CASSQDPLMKETQYF.

Details on this clone: The sample carries other DNA sequences with the same CDR3. This chain uses TRBV5-1 with TRBJ1-3; no clear D gene. Looked up from germline, CDR1 is SGHRS and CDR2 is YFSETQ. The CDR3 has 15 amino acids. V dropped 0 bases and J dropped 3 bases, with 10 bases sitting between them. The CDR3: CASSLAGSSGNTIYF. CDR3 DNA: TGCGCCAGCAGCTTGGCTGGTTCGAGTGGAAACACCATATATTTT.

The chain carries TRBV13 and TRBJ2-5; 12 bases are a match to TRBD2. Germline lookup yields CDR1 PRHDT and CDR2 FYEKMQ (reference sequence). Germline trimming cut 0 bases from V and 3 bases from J; bases unmatched to any gene: 5. The CDR3 extends over 17 amino acids. The CDR3 spells CASSLGTSGRLEETQYF. DNA of the CDR3: TGTGCCAGCAGCTTAGGGACTAGCGGGAGACTAGAAGAGACCCAGTACTTC.

This chain connects TRBV6-5 to TRBJ2-2; D perhaps matches TRBD2 (5 bases). Germline V gene lookup returns CDR1 MNHEY and CDR2 SVGAGI. The germline V and J ends were trimmed by 5 bases and 4 bases, with 11 bases remaining between them. The CDR3 is made up of 14 amino acids. CDR3 nucleotides: TGTGCCAGCAGTCGGGAACCAGGCACCGGGGAGCTGTTTTTT. Translated, it gives CASSREPGTGELFF.

V gene TRBV7-2 combines with J gene TRBJ2-7; 9 nucleotides agree with TRBD1. The CDR3 contains 14 residues. J lost 2 bases, V lost 8 bases, and 7 bases had no gene match. Germline CDR1 SGHTA, CDR2 FQGNSA. CDR3 in amino acids: CASGTGTGPYEQYF. The CDR3 DNA is TGTGCCAGCGGCACCGGGACAGGGCCCTACGAGCAGTACTTC.

The chain has TRBV7-8 and TRBJ1-5; D gene uncertain. The V and J ends lost 1 base and 0 bases respectively, with 7 bases between them. Germline CDR1 reads SGHVS; CDR2 reads FQNEAQ. The CDR3 consists of 15 residues. DNA for the CDR3: TGTGCCAGCAGCTTAGACAGCCATAGCAATCAGCCCCAGCATTTT. Its translation is CASSLDSHSNQPQHF.

The V call is TRBV5-1, the J call TRBJ2-3; 13 nucleotides align to TRBD2. The V segment lost 2 bases and the J segment 4 bases; nucleotides outside the gene matches: 7. The germline V gene has CDR1 SGHRS and CDR2 YFSETQ. The CDR3 loop spans 17 amino acids. The CDR3 here is CASSLTSGRAPPDTQYF. The CDR3 DNA sequence: TGCGCCAGCAGCTTAACTAGCGGGAGGGCCCCCCCAGATACGCAGTATTTT.

This chain joins TRBV3-1 (or the pseudogene TRBV3-2) and TRBJ1-4; D unresolved. Trimming pared 3 bases from V and 8 bases from J, leaving 10 bases between. The CDR3 consists of 13 residues. CDR1 is LGHDT, CDR2 YNNKEL, per germline (reference sequence). DNA for the CDR3: TGTGCCAGCAGCCAGATGACGGGGGAAAAACTGTTTTTT. Translation gives CASSQMTGEKLFF.

V gene TRBV6-5 combines with J gene TRBJ2-2, with a weak D call TRBD1 (6 bases). The germline gives CDR1 MNHEY, CDR2 SVGAGI. V dropped 5 bases and J dropped 6 bases, with 16 bases sitting between them. This CDR3 comprises 15 residues. The CDR3 DNA reads TGTGCCAGCAGTAAAAGGGACACCGTCGCCGGGGAGCTGTTTTTT. This encodes CASSKRDTVAGELFF.

As for this clone: The sample holds other DNA sequences that translate to the same CDR3. J is TRBJ2-7 and V is TRBV9, with D uncertain. The CDR3 length is 14 residues. The V and J ends lost 0 bases and 2 bases respectively, with 9 bases between them. Germline V gene data show CDR1 as SGDLS and CDR2 as YYNGEE. The CDR3 is CASSVDPGTYEQYF. As DNA, the CDR3 is TGTGCCAGCAGCGTAGATCCAGGAACCTACGAGCAGTACTTC. Supplemented by reference TRBV9 and TRBJ2-7, the full variable domain reads DSGVTQTPKHLITATGQRVTLRCSPRSGDLSVYWYQQSLDQGLQFLIQYYNGEERAKGNILERFSAQQFPDLHSELNLSSLELGDSALYFCASSVDPGTYEQYFGPGTRLTVT.

The genes are TRBV19 and TRBJ1-4; 7 bases fit TRBD1. The CDR3 covers 14 residues. Germline CDR1 reads LNHDA; CDR2 reads SQIVND (reference sequence). V shed 4 bases and J 8 bases; nucleotides not matched to a gene: 7. The chain's CDR3 is CASSTTGLAEKLFF. As DNA, the CDR3 is TGTGCCAGTAGTACGACAGGGCTAGCGGAAAAACTGTTTTTT.

The chain joins TRBV6-5 to TRBJ2-1; D remains ambiguous. Germline CDR1 is MNHEY and CDR2 is SVGAGI. The CDR3 consists of 12 residues. The V end was cut by 10 bases, the J end by 6 bases, with 13 bases between. The chain's CDR3 is CAIDNDVNEQFF. The CDR3 region has the DNA TGTGCCATTGACAACGACGTCAATGAGCAGTTCTTC.

The V call is TRBV5-6, the J call TRBJ1-1; TRBD1 matches at 7 bases. The CDR3 covers 15 residues. Trimming at V came to 6 bases and at J to 5 bases, leaving 13 bases not matched to a gene. CDR1 is SGHDT and CDR2 is YYEEEE in the germline V gene. CDR3 protein: CASNRQGGIGTEAFF. The CDR3 DNA reads as TGTGCCAGCAATCGACAGGGCGGTATCGGGACTGAAGCTTTCTTT.